One sample yielded the 30 T cell receptor beta chains listed below, sequenced in a study of PD-1 blockade in classical Hodgkin lymphoma. Time point described: cycle 4 day 1 (C4D1), after 5 to 7 weeks of nivolumab. With no exception, relapse followed autologous stem cell transplantation in all patients, and brentuximab vedotin exposure varied. The study purified CD4+ T cells from thawed PBMCs using magnetic negative selection. Produced via immunoSEQ multiplex PCR; TCRdb's table is partial and in-frame only. Among approximately 20,000 clones listed, approximately 87% were seen once. The starting material was CD4+ T cells from blood, obtained before the fourth cycle of nivolumab. These receptors were obtained from a human donor with classical Hodgkin lymphoma.

The CDR3 sequence: CASSEGLAAQETQYF. The CDR3 DNA follows: TGTGCCAGCAGTGAGGGACTAGCGGCCCAAGAGACCCAGTACTTC. V and J are TRBV6-1 and TRBJ2-5, with 11 bases that match TRBD2. Germline CDR1 and CDR2: MNHNS and SASEGT. This CDR3 contains 15 residues. The trim removed 3 bases at V and 1 base at J, leaving 1 base unmatched.

The rearrangement links TRBV30 to TRBJ2-3; D is uncertain. Germline CDR1 GTSNPN, CDR2 SVGIG (reference sequence). Trimming removed 4 bases at V and 0 bases at J, with 8 bases between. The CDR3 extends over 13 amino acids. The CDR3 is CAWNWASTDTQYF. As DNA, the CDR3 is TGTGCCTGGAATTGGGCTAGCACAGATACGCAGTATTTT.

This clone was counted between two and nine times. The rearrangement uses TRBV18 and TRBJ2-5; D possibly corresponds to TRBD1 (5 bases). The CDR3 has 13 residues. Trimming shortened V by 0 bases and J by 4 bases, and 6 bases separated the two germline ends. Per the germline V gene, CDR1 is KGHSH and CDR2 is LQKENI. CDR3 in DNA: TGTGCCAGCTCACCACCGGGGCGAGAGACCCAGTACTTC. Residues: CASSPPGRETQYF.

This rearrangement joins TRBV6-1 to TRBJ2-7; possible D gene TRBD1, 6 bases. The V end lost 5 bases, the J end lost 3 bases, and 11 bases lay between the germline ends. Germline assignment: CDR1 MNHNS and CDR2 SASEGT. This CDR3 is built from 13 residues. Here the CDR3 DNA reads TGTGCCAGCAGTATGACAGGAAGCTACGAGCAGTACTTC. This sequence encodes CASSMTGSYEQYF.

This chain links TRBV19 with TRBJ2-3; 8 nucleotides align to TRBD1. J gave up 1 base and V 6 bases, and 0 bases lay outside the gene matches. The CDR3 consists of 13 residues. Germline V gene sequence: CDR1 LNHDA, CDR2 SQIVND (reference sequence). For the CDR3, the DNA is TGTGCCAGTAGGGACAGGGGCACAGATACGCAGTATTTT. This translates into CASRDRGTDTQYF.

The gene calls are TRBV19 and TRBJ2-3; TRBD1 or TRBD2 may be the D gene (5 bases each). The germline CDR1 and CDR2 sequences are LNHDA and SQIVND (reference sequence). CDR3 length: 15 residues. The V end lost 7 bases, the J end lost 2 bases, and 16 bases lay between the germline ends. CDR3 in DNA: TGTGCCAGTAATACAGGAGGAAGAACCACAGATACGCAGTATTTT. As protein: CASNTGGRTTDTQYF.

The chain carries TRBV5-4 and TRBJ2-1; D gene unclear. Germline V lookup: CDR1 SGHNT, CDR2 YYREEE (reference sequence). V was clipped by 1 base and J by 0 bases, with 8 bases between them. CDR3 length: 15 amino acids. The CDR3 loop is CASSLNQNSYNEQFF. CDR3 DNA sequence: TGTGCCAGCAGCTTGAACCAAAACTCCTACAATGAGCAGTTCTTC.

CDR3 sequence (DNA): TGTGCCAGTTCCTTAGCAGCGGGTTCAGATACGCAGTATTTT. It codes for CASSLAAGSDTQYF. The genes are TRBV19 and TRBJ2-3, with D possibly being TRBD2 (6 bases). Trimming took off 8 bases at V and 4 bases at J, with 16 bases between the two ends. CDR1 is LNHDA and CDR2 is SQIVND in the germline V gene (reference sequence). This CDR3 has 14 residues.

Written as DNA, the CDR3 is TGTGCCAGCAGTATTCCGGGACAGGGAGGTACCGGGGAGCTGTTTTTT. It codes for CASSIPGQGGTGELFF. This rearrangement joins TRBV28 to TRBJ2-2, with 9 positions matching TRBD1. CDR1 and CDR2 (germline): MDHEN, SYDVKM. V lost 5 bases and J lost 5; bases outside the gene matches: 9. This CDR3 is built from 16 residues.

The chain uses TRBV21-1 and TRBJ1-1; TRBD1, as called in the table, went unchecked against the DNA. TRBV21-1 is a pseudogene. This CDR3 comprises 16 residues. The CDR3 DNA sequence: TGTGCCAGCAGCAAGAGGATAGGGGGCAGAAACACTGAAGCTTTCTTT. Amino acid sequence: CASSKRIGGRNTEAFF.

CDR3 region: CASRRLAGDREQFF. The DNA of the CDR3 is TGCGCCAGCAGGAGACTAGCGGGAGATCGAGAGCAGTTCTTC. The gene calls are TRBV10-2 and TRBJ2-1, with 12 bases matching TRBD2. The CDR3 extends over 14 amino acids. With V trimmed by 6 bases and J by 10 bases, 7 bases remained unmatched. CDR1 is WSHSY, CDR2 SAAADI, per germline.

The chain has TRBV29-1 and TRBJ1-1, with TRBD1 matching 9 bases. V lost 8 bases to trimming and J lost 4 bases; unmatched junction nucleotides: 2. In germline, CDR1 is SQVTM, CDR2 ANQGSEA. The length of the CDR3 is 11 residues. CDR3 sequence reads: CSTDRGTEAFF. The CDR3 region has the DNA TGCAGCACGGACAGGGGCACTGAAGCTTTCTTT.

The V call is TRBV7-9, the J call TRBJ2-2; tentatively, D is TRBD1 (6 bases). CDR3 length equals 13 residues. V was trimmed by 5 bases and J by 7 bases, leaving 11 bases between them. Germline CDR1 is SEHNR and CDR2 is FQNEAQ (reference sequence). The CDR3 region has the DNA TGTGCCAGCAGCCGGACAGTGGGCGGGGAGCTGTTTTTT. The encoded protein is CASSRTVGGELFF. Full variable domain (outside the CDR3, taken from reference TRBV7-9 and TRBJ2-2): DTGVSQNPRHKITKRGQNVTFRCDPISEHNRLYWYRQTLGQGPEFLTYFQNEAQLEKSRLLSDRFSAERPKGSFSTLEIQRTEQGDSAMYLCASSRTVGGELFFGEGSRLTVL.

The chain has TRBV19 and TRBJ1-5, with TRBD1 matching over 8 bases. With V trimmed by 4 bases and J by 9 bases, 8 bases remained unmatched. The CDR3 is made up of 14 amino acids. Germline V gives CDR1 LNHDA, CDR2 SQIVND (reference sequence). CDR3 bases: TGTGCCAGTAGTACCCGGGACAGGTTTTTGCCCCAGCATTTT. It specifies CASSTRDRFLPQHF. Filled out from reference TRBV19 and TRBJ1-5, the complete variable domain reads DGGITQSPKYLFRKEGQNVTLSCEQNLNHDAMYWYRQDPGQGLRLIYYSQIVNDFQKGDIAEGYSVSREKKESFPLTVTSAQKNPTAFYLCASSTRDRFLPQHFGDGTRLSIL.

The chain is built from TRBV19 and TRBJ1-5, with 7 bases lining up with TRBD1. CDR1 and CDR2 from the germline V gene are LNHDA and SQIVND (reference sequence). V dropped 5 bases and J dropped 6; count of bases not matched to a gene: 7. This CDR3 comprises 14 residues. The DNA for the CDR3 is TGTGCCAGTAGTTTACAGGGGTGGGGTCAGCCCCAGCATTTT. This sequence encodes CASSLQGWGQPQHF.

The chain links TRBV15 to TRBJ2-7; D uncertain. Looked up from germline, CDR1 is LNHNV and CDR2 is YYDKDF (reference sequence). Trimming stripped 0 bases from V and 5 bases from J, with 8 bases between. The CDR3 extends over 13 amino acids. The CDR3 here is CATSRDRRDEQYF. CDR3 DNA sequence: TGTGCCACCAGCAGAGATAGACGGGACGAGCAGTACTTC. Supplemented by reference TRBV15 and TRBJ2-7, the full variable domain reads DAMVIQNPRYQVTQFGKPVTLSCSQTLNHNVMYWYQQKSSQAPKLLFHYYDKDFNNEADTPDNFQSRRPNTSFCFLDIRSPGLGDTAMYLCATSRDRRDEQYFGPGTRLTVT.

The chain is built from TRBV29-1 and TRBJ2-1, with D maybe TRBD1 (5 bases). V lost 6 bases and J 7 bases, leaving 16 bases between the germline ends. This CDR3 has 13 residues. The germline CDR1 and CDR2 sequences are SQVTM and ANQGSEA. CDR3 loop: CSVTETGFNEQFF. Written as DNA, the CDR3 is TGCAGCGTGACAGAAACAGGCTTTAATGAGCAGTTCTTC.

J is TRBJ1-5 and V is TRBV28, with TRBD1 identical over 7 bases. V was pared by 8 bases and J by 2 bases, with 9 bases of the junction left unmatched. The CDR3 covers 15 residues. Per germline, CDR1 MDHEN and CDR2 SYDVKM. Here the CDR3 DNA reads TGTGCCAGCTTTCCCCACAGGGGTGGCAATCAGCCCCAGCATTTT. It specifies CASFPHRGGNQPQHF.

This clone was picked up a small number of times. The V call is TRBV28, the J call TRBJ1-1; TRBD1 matches at 7 bases. Germline V CDR1 and CDR2: MDHEN, SYDVKM. V dropped 7 bases and J dropped 0; count of bases not matched to a gene: 8. There are 15 residues in the CDR3. The CDR3 nucleotides read TGTGCCAGCATCAACGCGGGACAGATGAACACTGAAGCTTTCTTT. Amino acids: CASINAGQMNTEAFF.

This clone has just a few counts. The chain joins TRBV2 to TRBJ1-4; D call uncertain. Deletions cut 8 bases from V and 5 bases from J, with 12 bases between. Germline V gene sequence: CDR1 SNHLY, CDR2 FYNNEI. This CDR3 region has 13 residues. Written as DNA, the CDR3 is TGTGCCAGCTTCGGGTTTGTGAATGAAAAACTGTTTTTT. Residues: CASFGFVNEKLFF.

This chain links TRBV27 with TRBJ2-2; TRBD2 might be the D (6 bases). Trimming cost V 2 bases and J 5 bases, with 15 bases left between them. CDR1 is MNHEY, CDR2 SMNVEV, per germline (reference sequence). There are 16 residues in the CDR3. CDR3 loop: CASSLKTGVGTGELFF. The CDR3 DNA follows: TGTGCCAGCAGTTTAAAGACGGGAGTGGGGACCGGGGAGCTGTTTTTT.

The chain recombines TRBV6-1 with TRBJ1-2, with D possibly matching TRBD1 (6 bases). The CDR3 is 15 residues long. The V end was cut by 8 bases, the J end by 3 bases, with 19 bases between. Looked up from germline, CDR1 is MNHNS and CDR2 is SASEGT. The CDR3 DNA reads as TGTGCCAGCGCAGGACAGAAATCTCTGGACTATGGCTACACCTTC. Its protein product is CASAGQKSLDYGYTF.

This chain links TRBV19 with TRBJ2-1; 9 nucleotides align to TRBD2. J lost 2 bases, V lost 5 bases, and 4 bases had no gene match. The CDR3 consists of 15 residues. Germline assignment: CDR1 LNHDA and CDR2 SQIVND (reference sequence). The DNA for the CDR3 is TGTGCCAGTAGTCCGGTAGCGGGAGCCTACAATGAGCAGTTCTTC. Amino acids: CASSPVAGAYNEQFF.

The V call is TRBV15, the J call TRBJ2-1, with D possibly matching TRBD2 (6 bases). Trimming removed 8 bases at V and 10 bases at J, with 12 bases between. The CDR3 extends over 11 amino acids. CDR1 is LNHNV and CDR2 is YYDKDF in the germline V gene (reference sequence). The CDR3 region is CATGSGVEQFF. The CDR3 nucleotides are TGTGCCACCGGTTCGGGGGTAGAGCAGTTCTTC. Together with reference TRBV15 and TRBJ2-1, the CDR3 gives the full variable domain: DAMVIQNPRYQVTQFGKPVTLSCSQTLNHNVMYWYQQKSSQAPKLLFHYYDKDFNNEADTPDNFQSRRPNTSFCFLDIRSPGLGDTAMYLCATGSGVEQFFGPGTRLTVL.

The chain uses TRBV6-6 and TRBJ2-7; D is uncertain. The germline gives CDR1 MNHNY, CDR2 SVGAGI (reference sequence). Trimming removed 8 bases from V and 2 bases from J, with 13 bases in between. The CDR3 contains 13 residues. The CDR3 nucleotides read TGTGCCAGCTTCCGAGATCAGCCCTACGAGCAGTACTTC. This sequence encodes CASFRDQPYEQYF.

The chain couples TRBV6-5 to TRBJ2-5; no firm D call. Germline V gene data show CDR1 as MNHEY and CDR2 as SVGAGI. The CDR3 extends over 13 amino acids. Trimming cost V 2 bases and J 5 bases, with 9 bases left between them. In nucleotides, the CDR3 is TGTGCCAGCAGTTACCGCCTCCGGGAGACCCAGTACTTC. This gives the protein CASSYRLRETQYF.

The chain recombines TRBV7-2 with TRBJ2-5; D is unclear. The CDR3 covers 14 residues. Trimming pared 5 bases from V and 2 bases from J, leaving 12 bases between. CDR1 SGHTA and CDR2 FQGNSA come from the germline V gene. The CDR3 DNA reads as TGTGCCAGCAGCCGCAACGGAAAGCAAGAGACCCAGTACTTC. Its translation: CASSRNGKQETQYF.

This clone was observed a single time. The V call is TRBV28, the J call TRBJ1-4; 7 bases agree with TRBD1. Per germline, CDR1 MDHEN and CDR2 SYDVKM. The J segment lost 8 bases and the V segment lost 5 bases, leaving 8 bases of the junction unmatched. The CDR3 runs to 14 residues. The CDR3 loop is CASSATGRGEKLFF. DNA of the CDR3: TGTGCCAGCAGTGCGACAGGGAGGGGAGAAAAACTGTTTTTT.

This chain links TRBV6-5 with TRBJ2-7; D is undetermined. Trimming took 2 bases from V and 2 from J, leaving 13 bases between them. Germline-derived CDR1 and CDR2 are MNHEY and SVGAGI. This CDR3 is built from 15 residues. The CDR3 loop reads CASSYRGVSTYEQYF. CDR3 coding DNA: TGTGCCAGCAGTTACCGTGGGGTTTCGACCTACGAGCAGTACTTC.

V gene TRBV19 combines with J gene TRBJ1-2; no clear D. Per the germline V gene, CDR1 is LNHDA and CDR2 is SQIVND (reference sequence). V was pared by 7 bases and J by 0 bases, with 12 bases between. The CDR3 has 14 residues. The CDR3 DNA sequence: TGTGCCAGTACTCGCCCAGACTCTAACTATGGCTACACCTTC. Encoded protein: CASTRPDSNYGYTF.